The sequence of this TCR beta chain was determined in a study of cytomegalovirus exposure and HLA in healthy donors (dated by TCRdb to between 2016 and 2019). Turning to the overall study: An earlier analysis of 587 of the donors reported about 260 Gb of sequence data and around 100 million unique TCR beta sequences obtained from 150 million to 200 million T cells. The genetic ancestry cluster associated with self-reported Caucasian donors included roughly four fifths of the roughly 360 genotyped donors. The study profiled the T cell repertoires of 666 subjects by immunosequencing and related them to cytomegalovirus serostatus. Across some 400 genotyped donors of the cohort, an average of roughly 230,000 unique TCR beta nucleotide sequences per donor were sequenced, and approximately 17% of those sequences were non-productive. Rather than using new phenotypic data, the later analysis identified candidate immune exposures from TCR beta sequences and from how often those sequences occurred across donors. A later genetic analysis took genome-wide SNP genotypes for about 55% of the 666 donors and used that subset as a discovery cohort. The study aimed to test whether cataloging public T cell receptors could reveal signatures of past pathogen exposure. Every discovery cohort repertoire had been produced on one sequencing platform. Besides the first cohort of 550 to 750 subjects, a separate validation cohort made up of some 110 different subjects was used. Roughly 300 gigabases of sequencing data and approximately 93 million unique TCR sequences were included in an early release covering roughly 600 HLA-typed donors. Class I and class II HLA loci were covered by the typing at four-digit resolution. The number of typed donors differed by locus: roughly 629-630 for A, B, C, DRB1 and DQB1; some 540 for DQA1; approximately 600 for DPA1; and approximately 450 for DPB1. In a later analysis, previously published TCR beta repertoires from 550 to 700 donors were re-analyzed and high-resolution HLA genotyping was added so that TCR occurrence patterns could be studied. Donor age, sex, ethnicity and CMV serostatus were collected together with the repertoire data. Several DR-DQ haplotypes were treated as single units for association and clustering because of strong linkage in the cohort. To decide whether each TCR beta V gene segment behaved as functional or pseudogenic, an earlier analysis of 587 of the donors relied on high-throughput TCR beta sequencing. To predict cytomegalovirus infection status, the study brought together high-throughput TCR immunosequencing, statistical association of individual TCRs with disease status, and machine learning. Overall study outcomes, separate from this receptor: A further reported finding was that TCR beta sequences accurately predicted the HLA-A and HLA-B alleles for most subjects in the first cohort. According to a later analysis, most CMV-associated TCR beta chains appeared to be HLA-restricted, and the HLA associations seemed to be driven largely by CMV exposure. In a later analysis, more than 15,000 TCR beta sequences were associated with specific HLA alleles at a false discovery rate of 0.05. In this cohort, only TCR beta chains were sequenced, and detectable features were limited by the absence of alpha or paired-chain data. Most TCR sequences were observed very rarely across donors, whereas some public TCRs were present in many individuals. Immune exposure information for the cohort was limited to CMV serostatus. When HLA alleles, especially DR and DQ, strongly co-occurred, attributing TCR associations to individual alleles was difficult. A cluster of highly shared sequence variants was judged likely to be a technical artifact of the sequencing pipeline. Compared with the approximately 720-donor mean, donors in an Asian-associated ancestry cluster had fewer N-insertions in productive TCRs, according to a later genetic analysis. Because counts were too low, about 18 rarely observed V segments, including chromosome 9 orphons, were excluded from the earlier analysis of 587 of the donors. The classifier was reported to diagnose cytomegalovirus status with high specificity and sensitivity in both the original cohort and the validation cohort. A later analysis reported that several top co-occurrence clusters appeared linked to parvovirus B19, influenza, CMV and Epstein-Barr virus. An association between a missense DCLRE1C variant and V-gene and J-gene trimming of TCR beta chains was found in a later genetic analysis and replicated in an independent cohort. Compared with equally common non-associated chains, HLA-associated TCR beta chains in a later analysis were more clonally expanded and had lower generation probabilities. Sequencing depth was assumed to be roughly uniform across donors in the presence/absence analyses, though that assumption may not hold. A few of the identified cytomegalovirus-associated TCR beta chains were confirmed in vitro to be specific for cytomegalovirus antigens. In a later analysis, the rate of TCR association differed among HLA loci, with DRB1 alleles having the most associated TCRs and HLA-C alleles having the fewest. The authors suggested that the approach could potentially be generalized to other disease states and immunological phenotypes. Broadly in line with IMGT annotations, most TCR beta V segments showed up in productive rearrangements about 90% or about 30% of the time in an earlier analysis of approximately 640 of the donors. Because HLA typing was missing for some donors at each locus, association tests included only the typed subset. Linkage disequilibrium might explain the correlated functional status among segregating V segments, but an unknown experimental factor could not be ruled out. The study gave a list of some 150 TCR beta chains associated with cytomegalovirus.

In total, roughly 670 healthy bone marrow donors made up the cohort. All cohort members were sampled while nominally healthy, although unrecorded immune exposures were likely present. The donor tested CMV seropositive, placing the donor among the 289 seropositive members of the cohort. A peripheral blood sample was provided by each donor, and peripheral blood mononuclear cells were used for TCR beta sequencing. The Qiagen DNeasy Blood Extraction Kit was used to extract genomic DNA from the blood cell samples. The protocol used for the library was the immunoSEQ multiplex PCR assay. A mixture of 60 forward primers for TCR Vbeta segments and 13 reverse primers for TCR Jbeta segments was used in the multiplex PCR. A multiplex PCR assay on genomic DNA amplified the CDR3 region of rearranged TCR beta genes. The amplified TCR beta libraries were sequenced on the Illumina HiSeq System as 87-base-pair reads. The paper's data handling went like this. A later analysis counted some 80 million unique TCR beta chains across the 666 repertoires, and about 10 million of these chains were shared by at least two donors. A nearest-neighbor algorithm error-corrected the raw reads and collapsed the reads into unique sequences, merging closely related sequences to remove PCR and sequencing errors. Alignment of CDR3 sequences to IMGT reference sequences was used to assign V, D and J gene segments. For a sequence to be retained, a match of at least six nucleotides was required to both a V gene segment and a J gene segment. Rearrangements were classified as productive when the CDR3 lacked stop codons and remained in frame with V and J, and all other rearrangements were classified as non-productive. Following IMGT convention, CDR3 was defined as the stretch from the second conserved V-encoded cysteine up to the conserved J-encoded phenylalanine. The earlier analysis of 587 of the donors excluded sequences that lacked an unambiguous match to a single V gene segment. An earlier analysis of 500 to 600 of the donors classified V segments as functional when productive rearrangements were above 56.7% and as segregating when the standard deviation between donors was above 5%. A statistical classification framework was developed to diagnose cytomegalovirus status using the catalog of TCR beta chain sequences. In a later analysis, V and J genes were assigned by comparing TCR nucleotide sequences against IMGT/GENE-DB human TR gene sequences. The TCRdist pipeline was used in a later analysis to assign CDR3 sequences and most-parsimonious VDJ recombination scenarios. In a later analysis, each TCR beta chain was defined by its CDR3 amino acid sequence together with its V-gene family, and reads lacking a unique V-gene family were excluded. In a later analysis, a few hundred highly shared, low-generation-probability nucleotide sequences were removed to address suspected cross-contamination and a sequencing artifact. For each public chain, a later analysis derived a clonal expansion index from normalized ranks of inferred template counts within each repertoire. In a later analysis, generation probabilities were computed using a VDJ recombination model fitted to out-of-frame rearrangements, and the results were checked against IGoR. In a later analysis, TCR-TCR, TCR-HLA and TCR-CMV co-occurrence was scored with hypergeometric tests, and a repertoire-size bias correction was applied to TCR pairs. In a later analysis, false discovery rates were estimated by permuting HLA or CMV assignments 20 times. In a later analysis, co-occurring TCRs were grouped using DBSCAN, with TCRdist sequence similarity added in when clustering inside HLA-allele-positive subsets. Repertoires with fewer than 30,000 or more than 120,000 public chains, plus five repertoires with anomalous nucleotide sharing, were excluded from co-occurrence clustering. In its TCRdb copy, this immuneACCESS table keeps in-frame sequences only and misses some clones. Where compared with another copy, unresolved V genes explain less than half of these, and the others have no known cause. The D gene and trimming were derived from the DNA, and the V and J assignments and clone size from that table. The sample table shows under 150,000 clones, and over 60% are seen once. Roughly 8.3% of the sample is taken by the ten largest.

In regard to this clone: Its specific antigen is unknown. A junction boundary mismatches the germline segment, possibly from a read error. Other DNA sequences in this sample translate to the same CDR3.

Sequenced material: PBMCs. The receptor's source is a young man in good health and CMV-seropositive.

The DNA sequence is given as TGTGCCAGTTCACCGACAACAGAAGGGGCGGCCTATGGCTACACCTTC. Its protein is CASSPTTEGAAYGYTF. This chain joins TRBV18 to TRBJ1-2; possibly the D gene is TRBD1, per 5 matching bases. The CDR3 runs 16 residues from the cysteine to the phenylalanine. The only DNA kept is the CDR3, 48 bases in frame from the first base. CDR1 is given as KGHSH and CDR2 as LQKENI, both from the germline V gene. With the rest looked up from the reference TRBV18 and TRBJ1-2 genes rather than sequenced, the full variable domain is NAGVMQNPRHLVRRRGQEARLRCSPMKGHSHVYWYRQLPEEGLKFMVYLQKENIIDESGMPKERFSAEFPKEGPSILRIQQVVRGDSAAYFCASSPTTEGAAYGYTFGSGTRLTVV.